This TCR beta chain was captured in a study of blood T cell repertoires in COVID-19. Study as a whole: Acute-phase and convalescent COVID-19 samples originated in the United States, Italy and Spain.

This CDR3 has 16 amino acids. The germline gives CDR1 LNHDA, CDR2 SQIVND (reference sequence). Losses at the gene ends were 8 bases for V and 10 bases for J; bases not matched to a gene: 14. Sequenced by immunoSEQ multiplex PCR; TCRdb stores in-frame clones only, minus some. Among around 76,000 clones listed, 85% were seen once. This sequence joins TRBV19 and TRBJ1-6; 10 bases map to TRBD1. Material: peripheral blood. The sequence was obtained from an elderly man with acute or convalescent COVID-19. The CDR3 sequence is CASRSQDRGSGSPLHF. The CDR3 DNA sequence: TGTGCCAGTCGAAGCCAGGACAGGGGGTCAGGATCACCCCTCCACTTT. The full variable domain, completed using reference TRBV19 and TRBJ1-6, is DGGITQSPKYLFRKEGQNVTLSCEQNLNHDAMYWYRQDPGQGLRLIYYSQIVNDFQKGDIAEGYSVSREKKESFPLTVTSAQKNPTAFYLCASRSQDRGSGSPLHFGNGTRLTVT.